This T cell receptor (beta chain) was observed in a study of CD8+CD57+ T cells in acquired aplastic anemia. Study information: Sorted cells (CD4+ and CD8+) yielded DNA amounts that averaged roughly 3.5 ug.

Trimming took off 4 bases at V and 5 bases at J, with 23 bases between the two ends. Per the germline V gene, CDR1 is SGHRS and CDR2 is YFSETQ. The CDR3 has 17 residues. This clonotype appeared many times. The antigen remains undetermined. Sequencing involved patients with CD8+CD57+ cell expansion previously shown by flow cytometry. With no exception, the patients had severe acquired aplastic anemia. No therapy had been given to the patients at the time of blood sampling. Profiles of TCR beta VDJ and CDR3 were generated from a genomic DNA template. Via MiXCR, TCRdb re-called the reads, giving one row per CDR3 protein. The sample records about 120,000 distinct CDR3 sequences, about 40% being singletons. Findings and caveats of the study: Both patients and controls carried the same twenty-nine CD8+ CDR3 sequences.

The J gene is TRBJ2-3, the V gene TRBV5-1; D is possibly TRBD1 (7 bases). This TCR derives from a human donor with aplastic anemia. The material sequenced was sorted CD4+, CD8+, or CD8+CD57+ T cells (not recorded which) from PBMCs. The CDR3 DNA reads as TGCGCCAGCAGCCTATCTTACAGGTCGCAGGGGGGAGATACGCAGTATTTT. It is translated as CASSLSYRSQGGDTQYF. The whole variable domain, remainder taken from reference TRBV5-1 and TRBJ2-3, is KAGVTQTPRYLIKTRGQQVTLSCSPISGHRSVSWYQQTPGQGLQFLFEYFSETQRNKGNFPGRFSGRQFSNSRSEMNVSTLELGDSALYLCASSLSYRSQGGDTQYFGPGTRLTVL.